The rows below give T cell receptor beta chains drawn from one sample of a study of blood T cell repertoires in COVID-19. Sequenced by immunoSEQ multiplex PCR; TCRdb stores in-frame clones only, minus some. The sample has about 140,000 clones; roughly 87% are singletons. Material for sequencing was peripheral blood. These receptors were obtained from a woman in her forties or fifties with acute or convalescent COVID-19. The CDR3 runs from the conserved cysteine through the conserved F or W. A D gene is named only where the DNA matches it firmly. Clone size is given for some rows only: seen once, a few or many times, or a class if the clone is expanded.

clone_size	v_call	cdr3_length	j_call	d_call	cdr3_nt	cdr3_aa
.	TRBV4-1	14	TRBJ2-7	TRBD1	TGCGCCAGCAGCCAAGCAGGGGGCTCCTACGAGCAGTACTTC	CASSQAGGSYEQYF
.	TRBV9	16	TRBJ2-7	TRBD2	TGTGCCAGCAGCGTATCGCTAGCGGGGGAGGGCCACGAGCAGTACTTC	CASSVSLAGEGHEQYF
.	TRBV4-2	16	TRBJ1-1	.	TGTGCCAGCAGCCAAAGGGGAGAGGGGGTAATCACTGAAGCTTTCTTT	CASSQRGEGVITEAFF
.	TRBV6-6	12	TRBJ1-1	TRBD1	TGTGCCAGCAGGCAACAGGGGTCTGAAGCTTTCTTT	CASRQQGSEAFF
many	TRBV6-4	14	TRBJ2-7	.	TGTGCCAGCAGCCCAGGGCCTTTATCCTACGAGCAGTACTTC	CASSPGPLSYEQYF
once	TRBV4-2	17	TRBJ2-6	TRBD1	TGTGCCAGCAGCCAAGAAGACAGGGGAGCTGGGGCCAACGTCCTGACTTTC	CASSQEDRGAGANVLTF
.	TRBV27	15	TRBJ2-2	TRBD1	TGTGCCAGCCTCAACAGGGGGACGAACACCGGGGAGCTGTTTTTT	CASLNRGTNTGELFF
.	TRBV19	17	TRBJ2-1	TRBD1	TGTGCCAGTAGTGAACCCCCGGGCAGGGGGCGTTACAATGAGCAGTTCTTC	CASSEPPGRGRYNEQFF
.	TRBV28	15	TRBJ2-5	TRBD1	TGTGCCAGCCGGCCGACGACAGGGGTCGAGGAGACCCAGTACTTC	CASRPTTGVEETQYF
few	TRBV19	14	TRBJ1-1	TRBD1	TGTGCCAGTAGTAAGGGTGACAGGGTGCCTGAAGCTTTCTTT	CASSKGDRVPEAFF
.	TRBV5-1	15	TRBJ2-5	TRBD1	TGCGCCAGCAGCTCCGGACAGGCAATCCAAGAGACCCAGTACTTC	CASSSGQAIQETQYF
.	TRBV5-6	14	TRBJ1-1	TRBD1	TGTGCCAGCACGGGACAGGGACGGGGGACTGAAGCTTTCTTT	CASTGQGRGTEAFF
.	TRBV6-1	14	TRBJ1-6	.	TGTGCCAGCAGTGAACAGGGAAGTAGATCACCCCTCCACTTT	CASSEQGSRSPLHF
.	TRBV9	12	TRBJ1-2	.	TGTGCCAGCAGCGCCACAGGGTATGGCTACACCTTC	CASSATGYGYTF
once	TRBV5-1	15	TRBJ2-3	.	TGCGCCAGCAGCTTCAGGGGCGATAGCACAGATACGCAGTATTTT	CASSFRGDSTDTQYF
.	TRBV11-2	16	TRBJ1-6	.	TGTGCCAGCAGCTTAGCGGGGGAGGCCTATAATTCACCCCTCCACTTT	CASSLAGEAYNSPLHF
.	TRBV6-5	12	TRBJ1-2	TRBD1	TGTGCCAGCAGGGAGGGACAGGTTGGCTACACCTTC	CASREGQVGYTF
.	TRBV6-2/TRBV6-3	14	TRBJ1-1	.	TGTGCCAGCAGTAACGACCAGGTGTACACTGAAGCTTTCTTT	CASSNDQVYTEAFF
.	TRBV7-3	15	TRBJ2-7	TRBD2	TGTGCCAGCAGCTTGCTTAGAGCGGGGGCCGACGAGCAGTACTTC	CASSLLRAGADEQYF
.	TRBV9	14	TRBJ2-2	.	TGTGCCAGCAGCGTAGCCGGTGGGAGGCGGGAGCTGTTTTTT	CASSVAGGRRELFF
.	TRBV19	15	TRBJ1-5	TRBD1	TGTGCCACCACCGCCGGGACAGGGCTCAATCAGCCCCAGCATTTT	CATTAGTGLNQPQHF
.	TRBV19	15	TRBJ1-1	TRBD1	TGTGCCAGTACCTCGGGGACAGGGGCGAACACTGAAGCTTTCTTT	CASTSGTGANTEAFF
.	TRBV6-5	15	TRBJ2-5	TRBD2	TGTGCCAGCAGTCTTTTTAGCGGGTCCCAAGAGACCCAGTACTTC	CASSLFSGSQETQYF
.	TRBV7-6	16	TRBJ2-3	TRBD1	TGTGCCAGCAGCTTAGCCTACAGGGGGCGGACAGATACGCAGTATTTT	CASSLAYRGRTDTQYF
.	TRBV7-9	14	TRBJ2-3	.	TGTGCCAGCAGCTTAGGAGTAGCGACAGATACGCAGTATTTT	CASSLGVATDTQYF